Each of the 25 T cell receptor beta chains below was sequenced from the same sample in a study of OX40 agonist ivuxolimab in advanced cancers. Generated by immunoSEQ multiplex PCR, the TCRdb table keeps only in-frame clones and is missing some. The data contain fewer than 80,000 clones, approximately 91% of them singletons. The sample in question was CD4+ or CD8+ T cells sorted from blood, obtained in a trial of the OX40 agonist ivuxolimab. All receptors come from an adult with an advanced solid tumor such as melanoma, head and neck, liver or kidney cancer.

The chain has TRBV30 and TRBJ2-7; tentatively, D is TRBD1 (7 bases). Germline assignment: CDR1 GTSNPN and CDR2 SVGIG (reference sequence). The CDR3 contains 14 residues. Trimming cost V 2 bases and J 1 base, with 12 bases left between them. The CDR3 bases are TGTGCCTGGAGTCAGGGGGGCGCTTCCTACGAGCAGTACTTC. This sequence encodes CAWSQGGASYEQYF. The full variable domain, rest sourced from reference TRBV30 and TRBJ2-7, is SQTIHQWPATLVQPVGSPLSLECTVEGTSNPNLYWYRQAAGRGLQLLFYSVGIGQISSEVPQNLSASRPQDRQFILSSKKLLLSDSGFYLCAWSQGGASYEQYFGPGTRLTVT.

This sequence joins TRBV4-1 and TRBJ2-5; no definite D call. V was cut by 0 bases and J by 2 bases, with 10 bases left in between. The CDR3 extends over 15 amino acids. Germline CDR1 is MGHRA and CDR2 is YSYEKL. CDR3 DNA: TGCGCCAGCAGCCAAGATGAAGGCAGACAAGAGACCCAGTACTTC. This gives the protein CASSQDEGRQETQYF.

The gene calls are TRBV5-5 and TRBJ2-7; TRBD1 is a possible D gene (5 bases). The CDR3 covers 13 residues. Germline V CDR1 and CDR2: SGHKS, YYEKEE (reference sequence). With 1 base removed from V and 7 bases from J, the gap between germline ends came to 12 bases. The CDR3 DNA is TGTGCCAGCAGCTTGAGAGGACCAGGGGAGCAGTACTTC. Its protein is CASSLRGPGEQYF.

V and J are TRBV27 and TRBJ1-5; unclear D gene. Between the trimmed V and J ends, which lost 4 bases and 0 bases, there was a span of 4 bases. This CDR3 is 13 amino acids long. Germline V CDR1 and CDR2: MNHEY, SMNVEV (reference sequence). The CDR3 is CASSWDSNQPQHF. CDR3 DNA: TGTGCCAGCAGTTGGGATAGCAATCAGCCCCAGCATTTT.

The V gene is TRBV9, the J gene TRBJ2-7; a weak D match, TRBD2 (5 bases). V dropped 0 bases and J dropped 2 bases, with 9 bases sitting between them. CDR1 and CDR2 from the germline V gene are SGDLS and YYNGEE. The CDR3 totals 14 residues. The CDR3, as DNA: TGTGCCAGCAGCGTAGGTGGGAGCACCTACGAGCAGTACTTC. Translation gives CASSVGGSTYEQYF. Supplemented by reference TRBV9 and TRBJ2-7, the full variable domain reads DSGVTQTPKHLITATGQRVTLRCSPRSGDLSVYWYQQSLDQGLQFLIQYYNGEERAKGNILERFSAQQFPDLHSELNLSSLELGDSALYFCASSVGGSTYEQYFGPGTRLTVT.

This clone was seen once. In the same sample, other DNA sequences code for this CDR3. CDR3 protein: CASSFGTSGTDTQYF. Written as DNA, the CDR3 is TGTGCCAGCAGCTTCGGGACTAGCGGCACAGATACGCAGTATTTT. The V and J genes are TRBV7-3 and TRBJ2-3; 10 bases are a match to TRBD2. The V segment lost 3 bases and the J segment 1 base; nucleotides outside the gene matches: 1. CDR1 is SGHTA and CDR2 is FQGTGA in the germline V gene. This CDR3 is 15 amino acids long. Variable domain in full (rest from reference TRBV7-3 and TRBJ2-3): GAGVSQTPSNKVTEKGKYVELRCDPISGHTALYWYRQSLGQGPEFLIYFQGTGAADDSGLPNDRFFAVRPEGSVSTLKIQRTERGDSAVYLCASSFGTSGTDTQYFGPGTRLTVL.

The chain joins TRBV11-3 to TRBJ2-1; TRBD2 agrees at 7 bases. Germline values: CDR1 SGHNT, CDR2 YENEEA. J lost 4 bases, V lost 1 base, and 4 bases had no gene match. The CDR3 has 15 residues. This CDR3 reads CASSLAASGYNEQFF. As DNA, the CDR3 is TGTGCCAGCAGCTTAGCGGCTAGCGGATACAATGAGCAGTTCTTC.

CDR3 sequence: CAISDQDSTGELFF. The CDR3 DNA follows: TGTGCCATCAGTGATCAGGACAGCACCGGGGAGCTGTTTTTT. This chain links TRBV10-3 with TRBJ2-2; the D gene is possibly TRBD1 (6 bases). V lost 3 bases and J lost 4, with 9 bases in between. Germline V CDR1 and CDR2: ENHRY, SYGVKD. This CDR3 comprises 14 residues.

The J gene is TRBJ2-7, the V gene TRBV4-3; D not certain. Trimming took 0 bases from V and 1 from J, leaving 7 bases between them. The V gene's germline CDR1 is LGHNA and CDR2 YSLEER. The CDR3 contains 14 residues. CDR3 amino acids: CASSQDDGSYEQYF. The CDR3 nucleotides are TGCGCCAGCAGCCAAGATGACGGGTCCTACGAGCAGTACTTC.

This CDR3 reads CASSQDDNTGTGGSLGANVLTF. CDR3 nucleotides: TGCGCCAGCAGCCAAGACGATAACACCGGGACAGGGGGTTCTCTCGGGGCCAACGTCCTGACTTTC. The V call is TRBV4-3, the J call TRBJ2-6; TRBD1 agrees at 11 bases. The CDR3 runs to 22 residues. V trimming: 0 bases; J trimming: 4 bases; junction bases outside the gene matches: 17. The germline CDR1 and CDR2 sequences are LGHNA and YSLEER.

The chain joins TRBV28 to TRBJ1-5, with D uncertain. This CDR3 region has 11 residues. Germline CDR1 reads MDHEN; CDR2 reads SYDVKM. V lost 5 bases and J lost 4, with 3 bases in between. The CDR3 is CASSLNQPQHF. The CDR3 DNA reads as TGTGCCAGCAGTCTGAATCAGCCCCAGCATTTT.

The gene calls are TRBV29-1 and TRBJ2-7; 8 nucleotides align to TRBD1. The CDR3 extends over 13 amino acids. V was clipped by 7 bases and J by 4 bases; unmatched bases: 9. CDR1 SQVTM and CDR2 ANQGSEA come from the germline V gene. CDR3 coding DNA: TGCAGCGCCAGACAGGGGAATTCGTACGAGCAGTACTTC. It yields the protein CSARQGNSYEQYF.

This clone has only one observation. This chain joins TRBV21-1 and TRBJ2-2; the table's D call of TRBD2 was not tested on the DNA. TRBV21-1 represents a pseudogene. The CDR3 spans 19 residues. CDR3 protein: CASSNTGTSGRGVTGELFF. The CDR3 DNA follows: TGTGCCAGCAGCAACACCGGGACTAGCGGGAGGGGGGTCACCGGGGAGCTGTTTTTT.

The chain employs TRBV19 and TRBJ2-1; D gene unclear. The V end was cut by 5 bases, the J end by 0 bases, with 5 bases between. This CDR3 contains 13 residues. CDR1 and CDR2 (germline): LNHDA, SQIVND (reference sequence). This CDR3 is CASSPSSYNEQFF. In DNA form, the CDR3 reads TGTGCCAGTAGTCCGAGCTCCTACAATGAGCAGTTCTTC.

The chain couples TRBV7-3 to TRBJ1-1, with D hard to call. V lost 5 bases and J lost 5, with 15 bases in between. The CDR3 contains 14 residues. Germline CDR1 reads SGHTA; CDR2 reads FQGTGA. This chain's CDR3 is CASSQTGLATEAFF. Written as DNA, the CDR3 is TGTGCCAGCAGCCAGACGGGGTTAGCGACTGAAGCTTTCTTT. Full variable domain (missing parts from reference TRBV7-3 and TRBJ1-1): GAGVSQTPSNKVTEKGKYVELRCDPISGHTALYWYRQSLGQGPEFLIYFQGTGAADDSGLPNDRFFAVRPEGSVSTLKIQRTERGDSAVYLCASSQTGLATEAFFGQGTRLTVV.

This chain joins TRBV19 and TRBJ2-7, with a weak D call TRBD2 (5 bases). The V gene lost 4 bases and the J gene lost 3 bases, with 10 bases spanning the gap. Per germline, CDR1 LNHDA and CDR2 SQIVND (reference sequence). This CDR3 is 13 amino acids long. This CDR3 reads CASSTGLLYEQYF. The DNA for the CDR3 is TGTGCCAGTAGTACCGGACTCCTCTACGAGCAGTACTTC.

This clone was detected only a few times. The V and J genes are TRBV30 and TRBJ1-2, with D hard to call. The CDR3 runs 12 residues. Germline V gene sequence: CDR1 GTSNPN, CDR2 SVGIG (reference sequence). Trimming pared 2 bases from V and 0 bases from J, leaving 4 bases between. As DNA, the CDR3 is TGTGCCTGGAGTCTAGCTAACTATGGCTACACCTTC. Its translation: CAWSLANYGYTF.

V is TRBV9 and J is TRBJ2-7; 8 nucleotides agree with TRBD2. The CDR3 has 13 amino acids. The trim removed 3 bases at V and 6 bases at J, leaving 5 bases unmatched. CDR1 SGDLS and CDR2 YYNGEE come from the germline V gene. CDR3 DNA: TGTGCCAGCAGCGAAGCGGGAGTTGGCGAGCAGTACTTC. Protein: CASSEAGVGEQYF.

The chain carries TRBV5-1 and TRBJ2-1; weak D call: TRBD2 (6 bases). Per the germline V gene, CDR1 is SGHRS and CDR2 is YFSETQ. Trimming removed 4 bases from V and 4 bases from J, with 9 bases in between. This CDR3 contains 13 residues. The CDR3 is CASSDSGYNEQFF. In DNA, the CDR3 is TGCGCCAGCAGCGACAGCGGGTACAATGAGCAGTTCTTC. Full variable domain (rest looked up from reference TRBV5-1 and TRBJ2-1): KAGVTQTPRYLIKTRGQQVTLSCSPISGHRSVSWYQQTPGQGLQFLFEYFSETQRNKGNFPGRFSGRQFSNSRSEMNVSTLELGDSALYLCASSDSGYNEQFFGPGTRLTVL.

The chain carries TRBV11-2 and TRBJ2-7; weak D call: TRBD1 (6 bases). From germline, CDR1 is SGHAT and CDR2 FQNNGV. The length of the CDR3 is 15 residues. V lost 3 bases, J lost 4 bases, and 16 bases lay in between. The CDR3 loop reads CASSFVGRGGYEQYF. CDR3 sequence (DNA): TGTGCCAGCAGCTTTGTGGGCAGGGGCGGGTACGAGCAGTACTTC.

The CDR3 region is CASSLVGEQYF. CDR3 in DNA: TGTGCCAGCAGCTTAGTCGGCGAGCAGTACTTC. This rearrangement joins TRBV13 to TRBJ2-7; D unresolved. V shed 1 base and J shed 6 bases, with 4 bases lying between them. Per germline, CDR1 PRHDT and CDR2 FYEKMQ (reference sequence). This CDR3 is 11 amino acids long.

This clone is a singleton in its sample. This chain uses TRBV28 with TRBJ2-5; TRBD1 might be the D (5 bases). The tail of the sequence fits TRBJ2-7 better, so the J call may be wrong. The CDR3 has 14 residues. The V gene's germline CDR1 is MDHEN and CDR2 SYDVKM. The CDR3, as DNA: TGTGCCAGCAGTCAGCGCGACAGAAACTACGAGCAGTACTTC. Its translation is CASSQRDRNYEQYF.

The chain recombines TRBV5-4 with TRBJ1-2; TRBD1 is a possible D gene (6 bases). The CDR3 has 14 residues. The germline V and J ends were trimmed by 2 bases and 3 bases, with 11 bases remaining between them. Germline-derived CDR1 and CDR2 are SGHNT and YYREEE (reference sequence). CDR3 amino acids: CASSLTGMDYGYTF. The CDR3 nucleotides are TGTGCCAGCAGCTTAACAGGGATGGACTATGGCTACACCTTC.

Here the CDR3 DNA reads TGTGCCAGCAGGGATTTGGGGGGAAGGAACACTGAAGCTTTCTTT. Translating gives CASRDLGGRNTEAFF. The J gene is TRBJ1-1, the V gene TRBV5-6, with D possibly TRBD1 on 5 matching bases. The CDR3 length is 15 residues. Trimming removed 5 bases at V and 1 base at J, with 15 bases between. CDR1 and CDR2 from the germline V gene are SGHDT and YYEEEE.

The rearrangement uses TRBV5-8 and TRBJ2-7; 11 bases align to TRBD2. The germline gives CDR1 SGHTS, CDR2 YDEGEE. Germline trimming cut 1 base from V and 3 bases from J; bases unmatched to any gene: 3. CDR3 size: 15 residues. The CDR3 nucleotides are TGTGCCAGCAGCTTGACTAGCGGGAGTTTCTACGAGCAGTACTTC. This encodes CASSLTSGSFYEQYF.